The rows below give T cell receptor beta chains drawn from one sample of a study of blood T cell repertoires in COVID-19. Using immunoSEQ multiplex PCR, the repertoire was profiled, and TCRdb retains in-frame clones only, with some absent. Seen here are approximately 130,000 clones, more than 70% observed once, and the top ten hold 3.5% to 4.5%. Sample: peripheral blood. The receptors originated from a man in his fifties or sixties with acute or convalescent COVID-19. CDR3s include the opening cysteine and the closing phenylalanine or tryptophan. A D gene is named only where the DNA matches it firmly. The size field is filled for only some rows; it gives once, few, many or a size class.

J gene | V gene | clone size | D gene | CDR3 protein | CDR3 DNA
TRBJ1-1 | TRBV7-9 | - | - | CASSADFSAYTEAFF | TGTGCCAGCAGCGCGGACTTTTCAGCGTACACTGAAGCTTTCTTT
TRBJ2-7 | TRBV7-2 | - | TRBD2 | CASSFVGTSGSEQYF | TGTGCCAGCAGCTTTGTCGGGACTAGCGGGAGCGAGCAGTACTTC
TRBJ2-7 | TRBV4-3 | - | - | CASSQEGGAAYEQYF | TGCGCCAGCAGCCAAGAGGGTGGGGCCGCCTACGAGCAGTACTTC
TRBJ2-5 | TRBV27 | - | TRBD2 | CASSPAGGQETQYF | TGTGCCAGCAGCCCCGCGGGGGGGCAAGAGACCCAGTACTTC
TRBJ2-2 | TRBV5-1 | medium-sized | TRBD1 | CASSLVGGQGTGELFF | TGCGCCAGCAGCTTGGTCGGTGGACAGGGGACCGGGGAGCTGTTTTTT
TRBJ2-5 | TRBV7-2 | once | TRBD2 | CASSQTSGRETQYF | TGTGCCAGCAGCCAGACTAGCGGGAGAGAGACCCAGTACTTC
TRBJ1-6 | TRBV30 | once | TRBD1 | CARGTGGENSPLHF | TGTGCCCGCGGGACAGGGGGCGAGAATTCACCCCTCCACTTT
TRBJ1-1 | TRBV20-1 | - | TRBD1 | CSAKDRGGAFF | TGCAGTGCTAAGGACAGGGGGGGAGCTTTCTTT
TRBJ2-3 | TRBV3-1/TRBV3-2 | few | - | CASSQASSTDTQYF | TGTGCCAGCAGCCAAGCATCCAGCACAGATACGCAGTATTTT
TRBJ2-1 | TRBV24-1 | medium-sized | - | CATSTDRNSYNEQFF | TGTGCCACCAGTACGGACAGAAACTCCTACAATGAGCAGTTCTTC
TRBJ2-2 | TRBV15 | - | TRBD1 | CATSRVVVRTGPTGELFF | TGTGCCACCAGCAGAGTCGTAGTAAGGACAGGGCCCACCGGGGAGCTGTTTTTT
TRBJ2-3 | TRBV7-3 | - | - | CASSPLGGPADTQYF | TGTGCCAGCAGCCCCCTCGGGGGACCGGCAGATACGCAGTATTTT
TRBJ2-7 | TRBV6-2/TRBV6-3 | - | TRBD2 | CASSSLWGGSYEQYF | TGTGCCAGCAGTTCCCTCTGGGGAGGGAGCTACGAGCAGTACTTC
TRBJ2-7 | TRBV29-1 | - | - | CSGGRDSYEQYF | TGCAGCGGGGGGCGGGACTCCTACGAGCAGTACTTC
TRBJ2-1 | TRBV9 | - | TRBD2 | CASSESGINNEQFF | TGTGCCAGCAGCGAGAGCGGGATAAACAATGAGCAGTTCTTC
TRBJ1-3 | TRBV7-9 | - | - | CASSPMGLRVSGNTIYF | TGTGCCAGCAGCCCTATGGGACTCAGGGTCTCTGGAAACACCATATATTTT
TRBJ2-5 | TRBV27 | - | - | CASSLGHQGETQYF | TGTGCCAGCAGTTTAGGTCACCAGGGGGAGACCCAGTACTTC
TRBJ1-1 | TRBV6-2/TRBV6-3 | - | TRBD1 | CASSYRGQGARTEAFF | TGTGCCAGCAGTTACCGGGGACAGGGGGCGCGGACTGAAGCTTTCTTT
TRBJ2-7 | TRBV3-1/TRBV3-2 | - | TRBD1 | CASSFGQGGSLYEQYF | TGTGCCAGCAGTTTCGGACAGGGTGGGAGCCTATACGAGCAGTACTTC
TRBJ2-1 | TRBV7-9 | - | - | CASSLVEDTSSYNEQFF | TGTGCCAGCAGCTTAGTTGAGGACACCAGCTCCTACAATGAGCAGTTCTTC
TRBJ1-4 | TRBV19 | - | - | CASSLMTGGEKLFF | TGTGCCAGTAGTCTGATGACAGGCGGGGAAAAACTGTTTTTT
TRBJ2-7 | TRBV11-1 | - | - | CASSLGSTAYEQYF | TGTGCCAGCAGCTTAGGGTCGACAGCCTACGAGCAGTACTTC
TRBJ1-4 | TRBV7-6 | - | - | CASSFTDEKLFF | TGTGCCAGCAGCTTCACAGACGAAAAACTGTTTTTT
TRBJ2-3 | TRBV5-5 | - | TRBD1 | CASSVRTGVEVGTQYF | TGTGCCAGCAGCGTCCGGACAGGGGTGGAAGTGGGTACGCAGTATTTT
TRBJ2-3 | TRBV3-1/TRBV3-2 | - | - | CASSPSGSGTDTQYF | TGTGCCAGCAGTCCCAGCGGTAGCGGCACAGATACGCAGTATTTT
TRBJ2-5 | TRBV11-3 | - | - | CASSLTGRETQYF | TGTGCCAGCAGCTTAACAGGGCGAGAGACCCAGTACTTC
TRBJ2-5 | TRBV5-6 | - | TRBD1 | CASSRDRGGTQYF | TGTGCCAGCAGTAGGGACAGAGGCGGGACCCAGTACTTC
TRBJ2-1 | TRBV19 | - | - | CASSSGGRNNEQFF | TGTGCCAGTAGCTCAGGAGGGCGGAACAATGAGCAGTTCTTC
TRBJ2-6 | TRBV19 | - | - | CASSIDAAGANVLTF | TGTGCCAGTAGTATAGACGCAGCGGGGGCCAACGTCCTGACTTTC
TRBJ2-1 | TRBV5-1 | - | TRBD2 | CASSLGDGTTFANEQFF | TGCGCCAGCAGCTTGGGTGATGGGACTACATTTGCCAATGAGCAGTTCTTC
TRBJ2-5 | TRBV4-3 | - | TRBD1 | CASSRDRWETQYF | TGCGCCAGCAGCCGGGACAGGTGGGAGACCCAGTACTTC
TRBJ2-7 | TRBV19 | - | TRBD2 | CASSPTSGSSAGEQYF | TGTGCCAGTAGCCCGACTAGCGGGAGCTCTGCCGGCGAGCAGTACTTC
TRBJ2-3 | TRBV20-1 | once | TRBD2 | CSASRVRAGELLDTQYF | TGCAGTGCTAGTCGCGTTAGGGCGGGAGAACTACTCGATACGCAGTATTTT
TRBJ1-3 | TRBV28 | - | TRBD1 | CASTRVVWDRGGNTIYF | TGTGCCAGCACTAGGGTGGTGTGGGACAGGGGTGGAAACACCATATATTTT
TRBJ2-1 | TRBV5-4 | - | TRBD2 | CASSLALAGGNEQFF | TGTGCCAGCAGCTTGGCCCTAGCGGGAGGTAATGAGCAGTTCTTC
TRBJ2-7 | TRBV6-5 | once | TRBD2 | CASSYQRESHEQYF | TGTGCCAGCAGTTACCAGCGGGAGTCCCACGAGCAGTACTTC
TRBJ2-5 | TRBV19 | - | - | CASSIDREVKTQYF | TGTGCCAGTAGTATTGACAGGGAGGTAAAGACCCAGTACTTC
TRBJ2-1 | TRBV7-8 | - | - | CASSPQTRVPEQFF | TGTGCCAGCAGCCCCCAGACTAGGGTACCTGAGCAGTTCTTC
TRBJ2-3 | TRBV6-1 | - | - | CASSEGQGRYTDTQYF | TGTGCCAGCAGTGAAGGTCAGGGGCGCTACACAGATACGCAGTATTTT
TRBJ2-7 | TRBV19 | once | TRBD2 | CASSMTSGSVYEQYF | TGTGCCAGTAGTATGACTAGCGGGAGTGTCTACGAGCAGTACTTC
TRBJ2-3 | TRBV7-9 | - | TRBD2 | CASSPTSGGTDTQYF | TGTGCCAGCAGCCCGACTAGCGGGGGCACAGATACGCAGTATTTT
TRBJ2-7 | TRBV28 | - | TRBD1 | CASSRPSGTGPYEQYF | TGTGCCAGCAGTCGGCCCTCCGGGACAGGGCCCTACGAGCAGTACTTC
TRBJ2-2 | TRBV5-1 | - | TRBD2 | CASSLELAGDTGELFF | TGCGCCAGCAGCTTGGAGCTAGCGGGAGACACCGGGGAGCTGTTTTTT
TRBJ2-3 | TRBV5-4 | - | - | CASSLDQDTQYF | TGTGCCAGCAGCTTGGATCAAGATACGCAGTATTTT
TRBJ2-1 | TRBV29-1 | - | TRBD2 | CSGRGGPYEQFF | TGCAGCGGGCGGGGGGGTCCCTATGAGCAGTTCTTC
TRBJ1-2 | TRBV28 | - | - | CASSSTGEGYTF | TGTGCCAGCAGCTCGACCGGGGAAGGCTACACCTTC
TRBJ2-3 | TRBV28 | - | - | CASSLSLGGTDTQYF | TGTGCCAGCAGTTTAAGCCTTGGAGGCACAGATACGCAGTATTTT
TRBJ1-2 | TRBV9 | - | - | CASSVGGRGYTF | TGTGCCAGCAGCGTTGGTGGTCGGGGCTACACCTTC
TRBJ2-7 | TRBV6-5 | - | TRBD1 | CASSYPRGTGRYEQYF | TGTGCCAGCAGTTACCCGAGAGGGACAGGCAGATACGAGCAGTACTTC
TRBJ2-7 | TRBV7-9 | - | TRBD2 | CASSPPSGTVAYEQYF | TGTGCCAGCAGCCCCCCTAGCGGAACGGTCGCCTACGAGCAGTACTTC
TRBJ2-5 | TRBV11-2 | - | TRBD2 | CASSLGLPGLAGETQYF | TGTGCCAGCAGCTTAGGTCTACCGGGACTAGCGGGAGAGACCCAGTACTTC
TRBJ1-6 | TRBV28 | - | - | CASTGGGGGGINSPLHF | TGTGCCAGCACCGGCGGGGGAGGGGGAGGAATTAATTCACCCCTCCACTTT
TRBJ2-5 | TRBV13 | - | - | CASSTGSRETQYF | TGTGCCAGCAGCACCGGGAGCCGGGAGACCCAGTACTTC
TRBJ2-7 | TRBV5-4 | - | - | CASSSSYEQYF | TGTGCCAGCAGCTCCTCGTACGAGCAGTACTTC
TRBJ2-3 | TRBV7-8 | - | - | CASSFTNREGDTQYF | TGTGCCAGCAGCTTTACTAACAGGGAGGGAGATACGCAGTATTTT